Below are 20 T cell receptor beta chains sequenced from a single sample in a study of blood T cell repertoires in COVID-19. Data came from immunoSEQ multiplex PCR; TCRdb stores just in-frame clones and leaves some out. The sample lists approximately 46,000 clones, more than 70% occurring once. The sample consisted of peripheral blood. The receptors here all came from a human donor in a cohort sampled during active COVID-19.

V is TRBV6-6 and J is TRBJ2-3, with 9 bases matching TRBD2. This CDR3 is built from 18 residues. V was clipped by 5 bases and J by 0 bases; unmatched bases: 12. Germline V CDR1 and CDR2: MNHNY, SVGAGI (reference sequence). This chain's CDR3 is CASSPSGGGAPSTDTQYF. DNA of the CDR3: TGTGCCAGCAGTCCATCCGGCGGGGGGGCCCCTAGCACAGATACGCAGTATTTT.

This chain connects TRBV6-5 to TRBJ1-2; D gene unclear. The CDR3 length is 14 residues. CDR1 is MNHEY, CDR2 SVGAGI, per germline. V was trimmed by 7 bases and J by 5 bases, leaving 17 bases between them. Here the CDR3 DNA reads TGTGCCAGCATTACCCGGGGAAGTCCATATGGCTACACCTTC. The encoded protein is CASITRGSPYGYTF.

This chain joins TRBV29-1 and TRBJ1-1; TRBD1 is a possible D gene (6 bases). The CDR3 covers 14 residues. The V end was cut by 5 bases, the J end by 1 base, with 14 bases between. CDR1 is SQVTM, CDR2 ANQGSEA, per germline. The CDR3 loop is CSVSFRGGNTEAFF. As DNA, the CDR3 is TGCAGCGTTAGCTTCAGGGGTGGGAACACTGAAGCTTTCTTT.

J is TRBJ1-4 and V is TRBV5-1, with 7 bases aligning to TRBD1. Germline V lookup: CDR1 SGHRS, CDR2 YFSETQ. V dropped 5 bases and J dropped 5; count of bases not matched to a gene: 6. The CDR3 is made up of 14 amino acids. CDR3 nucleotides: TGCGCCAGCAGACCCGAGGGGGCAAATGAAAAACTGTTTTTT. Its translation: CASRPEGANEKLFF.

For the CDR3, the DNA is TGTGCCAGCAGCTTGGGGGGACTAGCGGACAATGAGCAGTTCTTC. Amino acid sequence: CASSLGGLADNEQFF. The chain combines TRBV5-4 with TRBJ2-1, with 11 bases matching TRBD2. The junction had 1 base not matched to a gene; V was cut back by 0 bases and J by 5 bases. CDR3 length: 15 amino acids. CDR1 is SGHNT and CDR2 is YYREEE in the germline V gene (reference sequence).

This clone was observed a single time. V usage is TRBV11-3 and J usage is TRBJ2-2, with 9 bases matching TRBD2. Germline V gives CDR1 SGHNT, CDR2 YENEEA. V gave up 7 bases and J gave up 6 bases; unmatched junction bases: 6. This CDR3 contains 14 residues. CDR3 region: CASMAGGPSGELFF. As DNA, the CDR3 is TGTGCCAGCATGGCGGGGGGGCCTTCCGGGGAGCTGTTTTTT.

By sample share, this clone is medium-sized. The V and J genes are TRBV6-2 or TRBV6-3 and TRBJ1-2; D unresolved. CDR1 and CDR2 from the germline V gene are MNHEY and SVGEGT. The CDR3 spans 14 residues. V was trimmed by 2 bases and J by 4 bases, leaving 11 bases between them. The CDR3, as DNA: TGTGCCAGCAGTTACGGAGAGGGAGCCTATGGCTACACCTTC. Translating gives CASSYGEGAYGYTF.

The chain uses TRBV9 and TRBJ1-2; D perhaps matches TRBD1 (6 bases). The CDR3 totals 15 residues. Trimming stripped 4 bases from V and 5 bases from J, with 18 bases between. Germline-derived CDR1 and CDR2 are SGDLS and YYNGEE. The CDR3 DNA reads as TGTGCCAGCAGCCCCCAAGGGCAGGGGACATATGGCTACACCTTC. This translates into CASSPQGQGTYGYTF.

This CDR3 is CASGLGLAGGTGETQYF. CDR3 DNA: TGTGCTAGTGGTTTGGGTCTAGCGGGGGGGACAGGAGAGACCCAGTACTTC. V usage is TRBV12-5 and J usage is TRBJ2-5; 12 bases are a match to TRBD2. Germline values: CDR1 LGHNT, CDR2 FRNRAP. J was trimmed by 4 bases and V by 1 base; bases with no gene match: 7. The CDR3 runs to 17 residues.

The CDR3 region is CASSLLAGGRRSYNEQFF. The CDR3 nucleotides read TGTGCCAGCAGTTTACTAGCGGGGGGCCGTCGGTCCTACAATGAGCAGTTCTTC. V and J are TRBV7-6 and TRBJ2-1; 12 nucleotides line up with TRBD2. Germline CDR1 is SGHVS and CDR2 is FNYEAQ. The CDR3 has 18 residues. V lost 6 bases to trimming and J lost 1 base; unmatched junction nucleotides: 10. The whole variable domain, remainder taken from reference TRBV7-6 and TRBJ2-1, is GAGVSQSPRYKVTKRGQDVALRCDPISGHVSLYWYRQALGQGPEFLTYFNYEAQQDKSGLPNDRFSAERPEGSISTLTIQRTEQRDSAMYRCASSLLAGGRRSYNEQFFGPGTRLTVL.

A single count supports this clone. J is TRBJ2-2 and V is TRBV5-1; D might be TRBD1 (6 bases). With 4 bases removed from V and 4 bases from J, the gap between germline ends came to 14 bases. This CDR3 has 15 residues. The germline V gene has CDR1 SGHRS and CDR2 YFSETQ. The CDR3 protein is CASSPGTPITGELFF. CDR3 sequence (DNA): TGCGCCAGCAGCCCGGGGACACCCATCACCGGGGAGCTGTTTTTT.

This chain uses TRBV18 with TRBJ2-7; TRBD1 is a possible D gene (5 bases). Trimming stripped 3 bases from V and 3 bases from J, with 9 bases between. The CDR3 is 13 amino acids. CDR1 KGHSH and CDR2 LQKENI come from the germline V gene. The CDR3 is CASSPPGNYEQYF. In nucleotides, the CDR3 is TGTGCCAGCTCACCGCCAGGGAACTACGAGCAGTACTTC.

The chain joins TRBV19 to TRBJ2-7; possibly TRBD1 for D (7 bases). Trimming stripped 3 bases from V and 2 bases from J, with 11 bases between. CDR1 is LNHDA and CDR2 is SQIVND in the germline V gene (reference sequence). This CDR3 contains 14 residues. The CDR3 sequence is CASSIGRGAYEQYF. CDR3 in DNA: TGTGCCAGTAGTATTGGCAGGGGGGCCTACGAGCAGTACTTC.

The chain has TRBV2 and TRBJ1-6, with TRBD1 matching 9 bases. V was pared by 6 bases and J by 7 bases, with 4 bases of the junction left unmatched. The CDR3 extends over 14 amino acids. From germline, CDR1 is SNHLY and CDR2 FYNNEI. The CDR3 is CASRGQGINSPLHF. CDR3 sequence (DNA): TGTGCCAGCAGGGGACAGGGTATCAATTCACCCCTCCACTTT.

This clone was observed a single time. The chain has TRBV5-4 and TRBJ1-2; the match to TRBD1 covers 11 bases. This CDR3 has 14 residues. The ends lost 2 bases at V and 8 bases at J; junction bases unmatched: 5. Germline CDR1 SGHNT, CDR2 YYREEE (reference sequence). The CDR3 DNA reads TGTGCCAGCAGCTTACCGGACAGGGGGCACGGCTACACCTTC. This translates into CASSLPDRGHGYTF.

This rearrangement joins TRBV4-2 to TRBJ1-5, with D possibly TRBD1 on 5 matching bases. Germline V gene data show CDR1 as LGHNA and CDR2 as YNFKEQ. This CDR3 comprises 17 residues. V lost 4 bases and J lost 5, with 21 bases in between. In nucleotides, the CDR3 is TGTGCCAGCAGCCCTCTTTACGTGACAGCTACCCATCAGCCCCAGCATTTT. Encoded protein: CASSPLYVTATHQPQHF.

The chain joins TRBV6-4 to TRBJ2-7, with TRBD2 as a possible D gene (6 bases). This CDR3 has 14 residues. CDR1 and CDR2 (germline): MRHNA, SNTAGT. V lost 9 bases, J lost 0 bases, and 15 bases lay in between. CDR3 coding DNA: TGTGCCAGTTCAGGGACCGGGAGCTCCTACGAGCAGTACTTC. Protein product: CASSGTGSSYEQYF.

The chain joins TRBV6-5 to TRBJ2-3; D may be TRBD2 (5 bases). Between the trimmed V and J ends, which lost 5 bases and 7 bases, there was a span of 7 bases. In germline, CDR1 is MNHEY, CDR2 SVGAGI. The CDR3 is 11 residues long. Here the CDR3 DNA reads TGTGCCAGCAGTCGAGGGTATACGCAGTATTTT. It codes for CASSRGYTQYF.

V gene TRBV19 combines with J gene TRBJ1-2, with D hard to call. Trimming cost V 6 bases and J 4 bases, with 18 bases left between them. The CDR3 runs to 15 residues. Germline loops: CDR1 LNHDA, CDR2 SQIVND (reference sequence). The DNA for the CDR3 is TGTGCCAGTAGCCCCGGGAGCCTGGAAGGCTATGGCTACACCTTC. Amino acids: CASSPGSLEGYGYTF.

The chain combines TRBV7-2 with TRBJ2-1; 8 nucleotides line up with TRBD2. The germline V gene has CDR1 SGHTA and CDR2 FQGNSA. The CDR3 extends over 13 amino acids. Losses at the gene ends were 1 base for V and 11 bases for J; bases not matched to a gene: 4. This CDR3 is CASSLERGSQQFF. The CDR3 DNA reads TGTGCCAGCAGCTTAGAGCGGGGGAGTCAGCAGTTCTTC. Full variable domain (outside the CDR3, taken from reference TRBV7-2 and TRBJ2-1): GAGVSQSPSNKVTEKGKDVELRCDPISGHTALYWYRQSLGQGLEFLIYFQGNSAPDKSGLPSDRFSAERTGGSVSTLTIQRTQQEDSAVYLCASSLERGSQQFFGPGTRLTVL.